The present T cell receptor (beta chain) was sequenced within a study of T cell changes during pregnancy in multiple sclerosis. The CDR3 is made up of 13 amino acids. V shed 10 bases, J shed 4 bases, and the junction held 5 bases outside the gene matches. CDR1 is LNHNV, CDR2 YYDKDF, per germline (reference sequence). Sequencing used immunoSEQ multiplex PCR; TCRdb keeps in-frame clones, though not all of them. The table includes fewer than 70,000 clones, 80% to 95% detected once. The receptor was isolated from a female donor in good health, enrolled as a control in a pregnancy study. The sample consisted of CD8+ T cells from peripheral blood mononuclear cells, taken in the third trimester of pregnancy. The rearrangement links TRBV15 to TRBJ1-2; 11 bases map to TRBD1. The chain's CDR3 is CASGTGGLYGYTF. CDR3 coding DNA: TGTGCCAGCGGGACAGGGGGGCTCTATGGCTACACCTTC.